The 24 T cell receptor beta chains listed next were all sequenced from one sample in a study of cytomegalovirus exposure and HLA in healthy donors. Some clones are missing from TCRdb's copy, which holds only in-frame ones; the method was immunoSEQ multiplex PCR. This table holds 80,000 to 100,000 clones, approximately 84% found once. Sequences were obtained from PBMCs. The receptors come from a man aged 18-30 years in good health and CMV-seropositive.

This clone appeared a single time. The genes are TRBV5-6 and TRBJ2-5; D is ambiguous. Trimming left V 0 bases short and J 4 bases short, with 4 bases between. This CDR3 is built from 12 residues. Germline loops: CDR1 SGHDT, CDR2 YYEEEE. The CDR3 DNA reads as TGTGCCAGCAGCTTGGCAATAGAGACCCAGTACTTC. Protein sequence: CASSLAIETQYF.

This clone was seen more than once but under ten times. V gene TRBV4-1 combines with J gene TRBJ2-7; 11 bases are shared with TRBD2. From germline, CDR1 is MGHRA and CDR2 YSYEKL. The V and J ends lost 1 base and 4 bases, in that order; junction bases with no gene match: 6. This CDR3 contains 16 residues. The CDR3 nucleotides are TGCGCCAGCAGCCAAGTGAAACTAGCGGGAGAATACGAGCAGTACTTC. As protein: CASSQVKLAGEYEQYF.

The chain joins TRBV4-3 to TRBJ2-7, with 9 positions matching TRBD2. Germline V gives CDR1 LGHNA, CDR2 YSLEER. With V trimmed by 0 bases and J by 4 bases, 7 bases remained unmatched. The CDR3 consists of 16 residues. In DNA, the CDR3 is TGCGCCAGCAGCCAAGACGGTCTAGCGGGAACATACGAGCAGTACTTC. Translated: CASSQDGLAGTYEQYF.

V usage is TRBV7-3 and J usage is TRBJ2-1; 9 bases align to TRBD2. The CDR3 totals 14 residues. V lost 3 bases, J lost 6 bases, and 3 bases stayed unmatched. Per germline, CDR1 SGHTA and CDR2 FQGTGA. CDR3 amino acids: CASSLGLASNEQFF. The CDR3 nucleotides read TGTGCCAGCAGCTTGGGACTAGCTAGCAATGAGCAGTTCTTC.

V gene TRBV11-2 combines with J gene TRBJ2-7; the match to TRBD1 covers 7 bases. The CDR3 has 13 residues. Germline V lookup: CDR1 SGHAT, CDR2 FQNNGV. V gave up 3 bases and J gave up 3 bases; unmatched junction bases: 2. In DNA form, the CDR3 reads TGTGCCAGCAGCTTGGGGGACAGCTACGAGCAGTACTTC. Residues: CASSLGDSYEQYF.

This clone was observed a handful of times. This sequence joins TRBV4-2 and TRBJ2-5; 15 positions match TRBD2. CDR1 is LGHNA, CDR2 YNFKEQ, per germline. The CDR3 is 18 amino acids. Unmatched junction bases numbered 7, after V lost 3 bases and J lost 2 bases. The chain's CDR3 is CASSHNTGLAGGQETQYF. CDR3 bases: TGTGCCAGCAGCCACAACACCGGACTAGCGGGGGGGCAAGAGACCCAGTACTTC.

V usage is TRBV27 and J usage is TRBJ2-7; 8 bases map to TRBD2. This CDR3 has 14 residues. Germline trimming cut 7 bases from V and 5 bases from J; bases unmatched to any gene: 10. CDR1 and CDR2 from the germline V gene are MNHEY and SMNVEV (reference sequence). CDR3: CASTTASGSDEQYF. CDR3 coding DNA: TGTGCCAGCACCACGGCTAGCGGGTCGGACGAGCAGTACTTC.

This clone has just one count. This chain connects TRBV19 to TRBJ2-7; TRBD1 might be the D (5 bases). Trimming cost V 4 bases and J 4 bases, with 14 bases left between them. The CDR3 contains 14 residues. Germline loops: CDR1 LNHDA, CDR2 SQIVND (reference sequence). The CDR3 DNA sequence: TGTGCCAGTAGTACGCTGACAGTTACATACGAGCAGTACTTC. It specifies CASSTLTVTYEQYF.

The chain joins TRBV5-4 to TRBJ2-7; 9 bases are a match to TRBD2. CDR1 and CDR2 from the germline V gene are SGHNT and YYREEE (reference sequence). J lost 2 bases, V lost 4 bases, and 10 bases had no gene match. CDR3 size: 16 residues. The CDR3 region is CASSGAFAGGTYEQYF. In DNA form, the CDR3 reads TGTGCCAGCAGCGGGGCGTTTGCGGGGGGGACCTACGAGCAGTACTTC.

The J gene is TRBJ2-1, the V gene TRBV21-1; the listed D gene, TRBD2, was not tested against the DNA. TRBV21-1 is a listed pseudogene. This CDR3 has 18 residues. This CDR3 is CASSKNGLAGGTYNEQFF. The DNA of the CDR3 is TGTGCCAGCAGCAAAAATGGACTAGCGGGAGGTACATACAATGAGCAGTTCTTC.

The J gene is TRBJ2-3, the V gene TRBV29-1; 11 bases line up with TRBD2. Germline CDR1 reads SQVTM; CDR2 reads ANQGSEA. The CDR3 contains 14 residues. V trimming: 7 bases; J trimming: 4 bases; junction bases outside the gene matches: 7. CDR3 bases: TGCAGCGGAAAACTAGCGGGAGTTTCAGATACGCAGTATTTT. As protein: CSGKLAGVSDTQYF.

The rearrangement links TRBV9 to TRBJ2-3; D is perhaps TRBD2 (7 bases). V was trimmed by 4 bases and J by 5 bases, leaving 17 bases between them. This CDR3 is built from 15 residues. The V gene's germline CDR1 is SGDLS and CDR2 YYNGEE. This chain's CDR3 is CASSISGPQGDTQYF. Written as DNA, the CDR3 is TGTGCCAGCAGCATTAGCGGGCCACAGGGAGATACGCAGTATTTT.

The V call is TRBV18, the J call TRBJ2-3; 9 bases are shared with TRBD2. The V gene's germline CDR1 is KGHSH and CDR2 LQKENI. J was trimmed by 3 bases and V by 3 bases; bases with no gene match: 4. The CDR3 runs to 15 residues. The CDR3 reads CASSPRLADTDTQYF. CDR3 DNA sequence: TGTGCCAGCTCACCGAGACTAGCGGATACAGATACGCAGTATTTT.

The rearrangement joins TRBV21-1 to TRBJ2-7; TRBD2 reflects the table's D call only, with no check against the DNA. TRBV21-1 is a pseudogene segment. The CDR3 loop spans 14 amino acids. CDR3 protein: CASSRRVFPYEQYF. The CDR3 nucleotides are TGTGCCAGCAGCCGACGGGTCTTTCCCTACGAGCAGTACTTC.

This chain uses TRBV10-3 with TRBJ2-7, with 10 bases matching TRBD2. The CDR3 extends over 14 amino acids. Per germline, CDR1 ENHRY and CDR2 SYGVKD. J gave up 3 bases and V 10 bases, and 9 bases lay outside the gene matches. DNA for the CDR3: TGTGCCAGCCAGCTAGCGGGAGATATCTACGAGCAGTACTTC. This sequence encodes CASQLAGDIYEQYF.

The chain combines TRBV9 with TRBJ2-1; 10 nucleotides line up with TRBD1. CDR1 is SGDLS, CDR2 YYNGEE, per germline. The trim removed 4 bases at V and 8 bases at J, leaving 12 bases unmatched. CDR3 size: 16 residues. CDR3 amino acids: CASSTRTGGSSYEQFF. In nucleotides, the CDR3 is TGTGCCAGCAGCACAAGGACAGGGGGTTCTTCCTATGAGCAGTTCTTC.

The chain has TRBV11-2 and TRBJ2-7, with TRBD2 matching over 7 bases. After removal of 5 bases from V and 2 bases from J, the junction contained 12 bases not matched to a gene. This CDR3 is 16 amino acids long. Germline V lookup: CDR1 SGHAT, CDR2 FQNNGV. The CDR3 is CASSPNGGSLAYEQYF. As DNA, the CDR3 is TGTGCCAGCAGCCCAAACGGGGGGTCATTAGCCTACGAGCAGTACTTC.

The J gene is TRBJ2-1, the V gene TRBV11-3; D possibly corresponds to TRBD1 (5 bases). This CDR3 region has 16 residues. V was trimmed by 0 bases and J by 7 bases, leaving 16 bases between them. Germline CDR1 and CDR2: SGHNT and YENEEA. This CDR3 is CASSLDLMGLSNEQFF. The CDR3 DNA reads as TGTGCCAGCAGCTTAGATCTAATGGGGCTTTCAAATGAGCAGTTCTTC. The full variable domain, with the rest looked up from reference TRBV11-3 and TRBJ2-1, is EAGVVQSPRYKIIEKKQPVAFWCNPISGHNTLYWYLQNLGQGPELLIRYENEEAVDDSQLPKDRFSAERLKGVDSTLKIQPAELGDSAVYLCASSLDLMGLSNEQFFGPGTRLTVL.

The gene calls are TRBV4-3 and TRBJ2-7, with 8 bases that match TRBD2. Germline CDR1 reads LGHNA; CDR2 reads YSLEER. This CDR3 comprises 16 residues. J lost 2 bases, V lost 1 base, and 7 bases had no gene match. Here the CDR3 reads CASSQATSGGAYEQYF. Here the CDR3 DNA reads TGCGCCAGCAGCCAAGCCACGTCGGGGGGGGCCTACGAGCAGTACTTC.

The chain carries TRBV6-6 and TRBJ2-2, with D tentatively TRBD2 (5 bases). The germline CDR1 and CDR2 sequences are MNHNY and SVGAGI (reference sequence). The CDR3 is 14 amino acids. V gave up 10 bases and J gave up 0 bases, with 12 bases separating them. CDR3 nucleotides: TGTGCCACCATTGACTATACGAACACCGGGGAGCTGTTTTTT. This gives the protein CATIDYTNTGELFF.

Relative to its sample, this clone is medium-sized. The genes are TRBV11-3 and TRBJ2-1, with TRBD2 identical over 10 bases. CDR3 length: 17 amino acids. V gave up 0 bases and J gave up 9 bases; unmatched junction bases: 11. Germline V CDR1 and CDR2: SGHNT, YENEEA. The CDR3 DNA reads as TGTGCCAGCAGCTTAGATCAAGCCGGGACTAGCGTTGGTGAGCAGTTCTTC. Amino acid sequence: CASSLDQAGTSVGEQFF.

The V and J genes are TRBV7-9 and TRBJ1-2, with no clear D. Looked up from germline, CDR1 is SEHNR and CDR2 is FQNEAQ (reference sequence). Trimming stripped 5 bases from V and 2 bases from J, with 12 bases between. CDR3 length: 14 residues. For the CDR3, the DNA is TGTGCCAGCAGCCCGAGCGTCTCCAACTATGGCTACACCTTC. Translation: CASSPSVSNYGYTF.

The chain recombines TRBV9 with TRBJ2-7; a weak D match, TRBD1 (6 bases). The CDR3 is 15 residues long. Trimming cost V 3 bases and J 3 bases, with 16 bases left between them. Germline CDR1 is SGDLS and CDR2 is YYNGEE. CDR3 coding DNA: TGTGCCAGCAGCGCGGGCCCTGACAGGAGCTACGAGCAGTACTTC. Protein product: CASSAGPDRSYEQYF.

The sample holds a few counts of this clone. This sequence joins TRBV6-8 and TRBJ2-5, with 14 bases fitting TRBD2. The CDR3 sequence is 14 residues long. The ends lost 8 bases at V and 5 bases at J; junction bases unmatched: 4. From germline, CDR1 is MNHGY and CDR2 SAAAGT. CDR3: CASEGLAGGETQYF. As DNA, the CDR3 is TGTGCCAGCGAAGGACTAGCGGGAGGCGAGACCCAGTACTTC.